The 16 T cell receptor beta chains reported below all come from one sample, sequenced in a study of blood T cell repertoires in COVID-19. Here immunoSEQ multiplex PCR was the method, and the copy in TCRdb shows in-frame clones only, minus some. The sample holds roughly 360,000 clones; more than 75% are singletons and the top ten take 1% to 1.5%. The sequencing input was PBMCs or T cells enriched from blood (not recorded which). These receptors all stem from a man between 25 and 39 years old who had recovered from COVID-19.

This rearrangement joins TRBV7-2 to TRBJ1-3, with D possibly TRBD1 on 5 matching bases. The CDR3 runs 14 residues. V was pared by 2 bases and J by 2 bases, with 7 bases between. Germline V gives CDR1 SGHTA, CDR2 FQGNSA. The CDR3 here is CASSLSRAGNTIYF. The CDR3 DNA is TGTGCCAGCAGCTTATCCAGGGCTGGAAACACCATATATTTT. The whole variable domain, filled in from reference TRBV7-2 and TRBJ1-3, reads GAGVSQSPSNKVTEKGKDVELRCDPISGHTALYWYRQSLGQGLEFLIYFQGNSAPDKSGLPSDRFSAERTGGSVSTLTIQRTQQEDSAVYLCASSLSRAGNTIYFGEGSWLTVV.

This chain joins TRBV19 and TRBJ1-5; 9 bases line up with TRBD1. Germline-derived CDR1 and CDR2 are LNHDA and SQIVND (reference sequence). There are 16 residues in the CDR3. The junction had 12 bases not matched to a gene; V was cut back by 5 bases and J by 7 bases. This CDR3 reads CASSPFGTGIPQPQHF. CDR3 DNA: TGTGCCAGTAGTCCTTTCGGGACAGGGATCCCCCAGCCCCAGCATTTT.

The chain links TRBV2 to TRBJ1-2; D may be TRBD1 (6 bases). The germline V gene has CDR1 SNHLY and CDR2 FYNNEI. The CDR3 extends over 13 amino acids. V lost 6 bases to trimming and J lost 4 bases, with 12 bases between them. In DNA form, the CDR3 reads TGTGCCAGCAGGGACAGAGTCAGCTATGGCTACACCTTC. Its protein is CASRDRVSYGYTF. Together with reference TRBV2 and TRBJ1-2, the CDR3 gives the full variable domain: EPEVTQTPSHQVTQMGQEVILRCVPISNHLYFYWYRQILGQKVEFLVSFYNNEISEKSEIFDDQFSVERPDGSNFTLKIRSTKLEDSAMYFCASRDRVSYGYTFGSGTRLTVV.

This clone was found once. Other DNA sequences in this sample translate to the same CDR3. The chain is built from TRBV18 and TRBJ1-5; D uncertain. Germline CDR1 reads KGHSH; CDR2 reads LQKENI. V lost 2 bases, J lost 4 bases, and 6 bases lay in between. This CDR3 is 13 amino acids long. CDR3 protein: CASSPGQNQPQHF. In nucleotides, the CDR3 is TGTGCCAGCTCACCAGGGCAGAATCAGCCCCAGCATTTT.

This chain joins TRBV7-2 and TRBJ1-2; a possible D gene is TRBD1 (6 bases). The CDR3 runs to 15 residues. Germline-derived CDR1 and CDR2 are SGHTA and FQGNSA. The germline V and J ends were trimmed by 6 bases and 8 bases, with 22 bases remaining between them. CDR3 sequence reads: CASREPSGQPVGYTF. The CDR3 nucleotides are TGTGCCAGCAGGGAACCCTCTGGACAGCCCGTCGGCTACACCTTC.

J is TRBJ2-5 and V is TRBV19, with TRBD1 identical over 7 bases. Germline lookup yields CDR1 LNHDA and CDR2 SQIVND (reference sequence). This CDR3 contains 13 residues. Unmatched junction bases numbered 5, after V lost 6 bases and J lost 4 bases. CDR3 in amino acids: CASSPTGVETQYF. The DNA for the CDR3 is TGTGCCAGTAGCCCTACAGGGGTAGAGACCCAGTACTTC.

This chain uses TRBV19 with TRBJ1-2, with TRBD1 as a possible D gene (6 bases). The CDR3 runs to 15 residues. Germline V gene lookup returns CDR1 LNHDA and CDR2 SQIVND (reference sequence). Trimming took off 10 bases at V and 1 base at J, with 19 bases between the two ends. This CDR3 reads CATMPGGADNYGYTF. The DNA of the CDR3 is TGTGCCACTATGCCGGGGGGCGCGGATAACTATGGCTACACCTTC.

As concerns this clone: Other DNA sequences in this specimen translate into the identical CDR3. The chain carries TRBV7-9 and TRBJ1-1, with D hard to call. This CDR3 has 12 residues. CDR1 is SEHNR and CDR2 is FQNEAQ in the germline V gene (reference sequence). The V end was cut by 3 bases, the J end by 2 bases, with 4 bases between. The DNA for the CDR3 is TGTGCCAGCAGCTTTACTAACACTGAAGCTTTCTTT. It codes for CASSFTNTEAFF.

The chain combines TRBV7-2 with TRBJ2-7; D uncertain. Germline V gene sequence: CDR1 SGHTA, CDR2 FQGNSA. V was shortened by 2 bases and J by 0 bases, with 8 bases between the two germline ends. The CDR3 runs 14 residues. The CDR3 sequence: CASSLLGTSYEQYF. Here the CDR3 DNA reads TGTGCCAGCAGCTTACTGGGCACCTCCTACGAGCAGTACTTC.

This clone has only one observation. This CDR3 is also generated by other DNA sequences in the sample. The rearrangement uses TRBV3-1 (or the pseudogene TRBV3-2) and TRBJ1-1, with D perhaps matching TRBD1 (6 bases). The CDR3 runs to 14 residues. Trimming took off 3 bases at V and 2 bases at J, with 10 bases between the two ends. CDR1 and CDR2 (germline): LGHDT, YNNKEL (reference sequence). The CDR3 DNA is TGTGCCAGCAGCCAGGTGACAGGTAACACTGAAGCTTTCTTT. It codes for CASSQVTGNTEAFF.

The J gene is TRBJ1-6, the V gene TRBV6-5; D is undetermined. The V gene's germline CDR1 is MNHEY and CDR2 SVGAGI. The length of the CDR3 is 15 residues. With 7 bases removed from V and 10 bases from J, the gap between germline ends came to 20 bases. CDR3 nucleotides: TGTGCCAGCACCTTGGGGAGCGGAGTTTCCTCACCCCTCCACTTT. Its protein is CASTLGSGVSSPLHF.

This clone was detected only once. DNA of the CDR3: TGTGCCTCCGGGGGAGGAGCGAACACTGAAGCTTTCTTT. As protein: CASGGGANTEAFF. This chain links TRBV10-3 with TRBJ1-1, with D possibly TRBD1 on 5 matching bases. Per the germline V gene, CDR1 is ENHRY and CDR2 is SYGVKD. The CDR3 covers 13 residues. Deletions cut 11 bases from V and 1 base from J, with 14 bases between.

The chain couples TRBV18 to TRBJ1-6; TRBD1 is a possible D gene (6 bases). Trimming left V 3 bases short and J 0 bases short, with 21 bases between. This CDR3 region has 20 residues. Germline V lookup: CDR1 KGHSH, CDR2 LQKENI. The CDR3 sequence: CASSPSGPTGQSSYNSPLHF. The DNA of the CDR3 is TGTGCCAGCTCACCTTCGGGCCCCACAGGGCAGAGCTCCTATAATTCACCCCTCCACTTT.

The chain is built from TRBV7-9 and TRBJ2-7, with TRBD1 as a possible D gene (6 bases). The CDR3 extends over 16 amino acids. V dropped 8 bases and J dropped 0 bases, with 20 bases sitting between them. Per germline, CDR1 SEHNR and CDR2 FQNEAQ (reference sequence). The CDR3 protein is CASVPKGGESSYEQYF. Written as DNA, the CDR3 is TGTGCCAGCGTCCCTAAAGGGGGAGAAAGCTCCTACGAGCAGTACTTC.

The chain uses TRBV5-1 and TRBJ1-1, with 11 bases identical to TRBD1. V trimming: 3 bases; J trimming: 7 bases; junction bases outside the gene matches: 2. Germline assignment: CDR1 SGHRS and CDR2 YFSETQ. This CDR3 spans 13 amino acids. The DNA for the CDR3 is TGCGCCAGCAGCTATGGGACAGGGGGTGAAGCTTTCTTT. Translation gives CASSYGTGGEAFF. Full variable domain (remainder filled in from reference TRBV5-1 and TRBJ1-1): KAGVTQTPRYLIKTRGQQVTLSCSPISGHRSVSWYQQTPGQGLQFLFEYFSETQRNKGNFPGRFSGRQFSNSRSEMNVSTLELGDSALYLCASSYGTGGEAFFGQGTRLTVV.

With respect to this clone: This specimen includes other DNA sequences encoding the same CDR3. The rearrangement links TRBV6-5 to TRBJ1-1, with no clear D. Germline V gene sequence: CDR1 MNHEY, CDR2 SVGAGI. V was clipped by 0 bases and J by 1 base, with 6 bases between them. There are 14 residues in the CDR3. CDR3 nucleotides: TGTGCCAGCAGTTACTCAGGAGGGAACACTGAAGCTTTCTTT. It is translated as CASSYSGGNTEAFF.